This T cell receptor beta chain originates from a study of OX40 agonist ivuxolimab in advanced cancers. Between the trimmed V and J ends, which lost 4 bases and 4 bases, there was a span of 7 bases. The CDR3 runs to 12 residues. Germline V CDR1 and CDR2: KGHSH, LQKENI. Sequencing was performed with immunoSEQ multiplex PCR; in TCRdb, only in-frame clones are kept and a portion is missing. The table has about 38,000 clones, about 80% seen once. V gene TRBV18 combines with J gene TRBJ1-1; D might be TRBD1 (5 bases). Sequencing used CD4+ or CD8+ T cells sorted from blood, obtained in a trial of the OX40 agonist ivuxolimab. The sequence came from an adult with an advanced solid tumor such as melanoma, head and neck, liver or kidney cancer. CDR3 sequence (DNA): TGTGCCAGCTCACGGGACCGCACTGAAGCTTTCTTT. The encoded protein is CASSRDRTEAFF.